A selection of T cell receptor beta chains follows, all from one sample in a study of blood T cells in healthy people across ages. TCRdb independently ran MiXCR on the 5' RACE reads; one entry per CDR3 protein. The sample carries some 800,000 distinct CDR3 sequences, more than 40% recorded once. The sequencing sample was made of blood. The receptors were sampled from a man between 60 and 75 years old in good health. Both conserved end residues are part of each CDR3. A D gene is named only where the DNA matches it firmly. Only part of the rows carry a size: once, few, many, or a class if the clone is expanded.

size: NA; V: TRBV12-3/TRBV12-4; J: TRBJ1-4; D: NA; DNA: TGTGCCAGCAGTTTAGCGAATAATGAAAAACTGTTTTTT; CDR3: CASSLANNEKLFF
size: NA; V: TRBV5-1; J: TRBJ2-3; D: TRBD1; DNA: TGCGCCAGCAGCTTCTTGGACAGGAGTCTAGATACGCAGTATTTT; CDR3: CASSFLDRSLDTQYF
size: few; V: TRBV28; J: TRBJ1-2; D: NA; DNA: TGTGCCAGCAGTTTTGAGGTTGGCGGCTACACCTTC; CDR3: CASSFEVGGYTF
size: NA; V: TRBV20-1; J: TRBJ1-6; D: TRBD1; DNA: TGCAGTGCTAGAGATTTGGGAACCGGGACAGGAAATTCACCCCTCCACTTT; CDR3: CSARDLGTGTGNSPLHF
size: NA; V: TRBV7-2; J: TRBJ2-5; D: TRBD2; DNA: TGTGCCAGCAGGGCGGGGGGGTCAGGAGAGACCCAGTACTTC; CDR3: CASRAGGSGETQYF
size: few; V: TRBV6-6; J: TRBJ2-6; D: TRBD1; DNA: TGTGCCAGCAGCCTCGGGACAGCCGGGGCCAACGTCCTGACTTTC; CDR3: CASSLGTAGANVLTF
size: NA; V: TRBV5-5; J: TRBJ2-2; D: NA; DNA: TGTGCCAGCAGGGACCTCCCGGACACCCAGGGTTTTTCTACCGGGGAGCTGTTTTTT; CDR3: CASRDLPDTQGFSTGELFF
size: NA; V: TRBV20-1; J: TRBJ2-1; D: TRBD2; DNA: TGCAGTGCACCGACTAGCGGGGGGGCCGGTGAGCAGTTCTTC; CDR3: CSAPTSGGAGEQFF
size: once; V: TRBV6-2/TRBV6-3; J: TRBJ2-1; D: TRBD1; DNA: TGTGCCAGCAGACGAGGACAGGGGGGGTACAATGAGCAGTTCTTC; CDR3: CASRRGQGGYNEQFF
size: NA; V: TRBV6-5; J: TRBJ2-7; D: NA; DNA: TGTGCCAGCAGTTACCAGGGGGGCCTCTACGAGCAGTACTTC; CDR3: CASSYQGGLYEQYF
size: NA; V: TRBV3-1; J: TRBJ2-7; D: NA; DNA: TGTGCCAGCAGCCAAGTAAAGGCAGGGATAATTTACGAGCAGTACTTC; CDR3: CASSQVKAGIIYEQYF
size: NA; V: TRBV3-1; J: TRBJ2-3; D: TRBD1; DNA: TGTGCCAGCAGCCTTCGACAGGGAGTAGGCGATACGCAGTATTTT; CDR3: CASSLRQGVGDTQYF
size: few; V: TRBV30; J: TRBJ2-1; D: NA; DNA: TGTGCCGGATGGGACTCTAATGAGCAGTTCTTC; CDR3: CAGWDSNEQFF
size: NA; V: TRBV7-9; J: TRBJ1-5; D: TRBD1; DNA: TGTGCCAGCAGCAGACAGGGGGATACCCAGCCCCAGCATTTT; CDR3: CASSRQGDTQPQHF
size: NA; V: TRBV7-9; J: TRBJ1-2; D: TRBD1; DNA: TGTGCCAGCAGCACCCTGGGACAGGGGTATGGCTACACCTTC; CDR3: CASSTLGQGYGYTF
size: NA; V: TRBV29-1; J: TRBJ2-7; D: TRBD1; DNA: TGCAGCGTTGAAGGTATGGACAGACATCAGGGGGATTACGAGCAGTACTTC; CDR3: CSVEGMDRHQGDYEQYF
size: NA; V: TRBV4-3; J: TRBJ2-1; D: NA; DNA: TGCGCCAGCAGCCAAGTAGATTACGTACATGAGCAGTTCTTC; CDR3: CASSQVDYVHEQFF
size: NA; V: TRBV15; J: TRBJ1-2; D: NA; DNA: TGTGCCACCAGCAGGATATTTGCATATGGCTACACCTTC; CDR3: CATSRIFAYGYTF
size: many; V: TRBV6-6; J: TRBJ1-4; D: NA; DNA: TGTGCCAGCAGTTACGGAGAAAAACTGTTTTTT; CDR3: CASSYGEKLFF
size: NA; V: TRBV20-1; J: TRBJ2-7; D: NA; DNA: TGCAGTGCTAGGGGAGACCCCTCCTACGAGCAGTACTTC; CDR3: CSARGDPSYEQYF
size: NA; V: TRBV7-3; J: TRBJ2-3; D: NA; DNA: TGTGCCAGCAGCGGGGGGGCGACAGATACGCAGTATTTT; CDR3: CASSGGATDTQYF
size: NA; V: TRBV7-2; J: TRBJ1-2; D: TRBD1; DNA: TGTGCCAGCAGACGACAGGACAGGGATCATGGCTACACCTTC; CDR3: CASRRQDRDHGYTF
size: NA; V: TRBV28; J: TRBJ2-3; D: NA; DNA: TGTGCCAGCAGTTCCGTTCCAGATACGCAGTATTTT; CDR3: CASSSVPDTQYF
size: NA; V: TRBV9; J: TRBJ1-4; D: NA; DNA: TGTGCCAGCAGCGTAGAGGGCAGGGTCAACGACAAACTGTTTTTT; CDR3: CASSVEGRVNDKLFF
size: NA; V: TRBV14; J: TRBJ1-2; D: NA; DNA: TGTGCCAGCAGCCAAGACCCAGGCTATGGCTACACCTTC; CDR3: CASSQDPGYGYTF